The 9 T cell receptor beta chains below were found in one sample sequenced in a study of shared clonotypes between healthy human individuals (dated by TCRdb to the early 2020s). Libraries were constructed by the immunoSEQ multiplex PCR assay. TCRdb stores this immuneACCESS table with in-frame sequences only. Part of the clones is absent; in the studies checked, under half of the shortfall reflects unresolved V genes, and no reason is known for the rest. The sample table lists hundreds of thousands of clones, around 97% of them with a count of one. The leading ten clones occupy 0.055% to 0.07% of the sample. The source material was naive CD4+ T cells sorted from blood. This specimen's cell subset or site label, interpreted: CD45RA+ positively selected. The receptors originated from a woman younger than 45 in good health.

This chain connects TRBV4-1 to TRBJ1-4, with TRBD1 matching 11 bases. The J segment lost 6 bases and the V segment lost 4 bases, leaving 4 bases of the junction unmatched. Germline V gene lookup returns CDR1 MGHRA and CDR2 YSYEKL. The CDR3 spans 15 residues. The CDR3 sequence is CASSLGGQGDEKLFF. The CDR3 DNA is TGCGCCAGCAGCCTGGGGGGACAGGGGGATGAAAAACTGTTTTTT.

The V call is TRBV28, the J call TRBJ2-5, with D possibly matching TRBD2 (6 bases). Trimming took off 6 bases at V and 1 base at J, with 12 bases between the two ends. The CDR3 sequence is 14 residues long. Germline CDR1 MDHEN, CDR2 SYDVKM. The CDR3, as DNA: TGTGCCAGCAGGCCGGCGGGGCCCCAAGAGACCCAGTACTTC. It specifies CASRPAGPQETQYF.

The CDR3 DNA follows: TGCAGCGTTCGGGACACAGGTTACACTGAAGCTTTCTTT. This gives the protein CSVRDTGYTEAFF. The V and J genes are TRBV29-1 and TRBJ1-1; D may be TRBD1 (6 bases). The V end was cut by 5 bases, the J end by 3 bases, with 13 bases between. The germline CDR1 and CDR2 sequences are SQVTM and ANQGSEA. This CDR3 has 13 amino acids.

The rearrangement links TRBV7-9 to TRBJ2-7; TRBD2 matches 7 bases. Germline V gene sequence: CDR1 SEHNR, CDR2 FQNEAQ (reference sequence). V gave up 2 bases and J gave up 1 base; unmatched junction bases: 5. The CDR3 consists of 15 residues. The CDR3 nucleotides are TGTGCCAGCAGCTTACAGGCTAGCGGTTCCTACGAGCAGTACTTC. Translation gives CASSLQASGSYEQYF.

This clone appeared a few times. J is TRBJ1-2 and V is TRBV5-6, with a possible D match to TRBD1 (5 bases). The CDR3 spans 11 residues. The V gene lost 4 bases and the J gene lost 8 bases, with 9 bases spanning the gap. Germline V lookup: CDR1 SGHDT, CDR2 YYEEEE. The CDR3 sequence is CASSTHRGYTF. The DNA of the CDR3 is TGTGCCAGCAGCACGCACAGGGGCTACACCTTC.

Here the CDR3 reads CASSSGQQETQYF. In nucleotides, the CDR3 is TGTGCCAGCAGCTCAGGACAGCAAGAGACCCAGTACTTC. The chain uses TRBV6-1 and TRBJ2-5; perhaps TRBD1 as D (6 bases). The CDR3 covers 13 residues. With 6 bases removed from V and 2 bases from J, the gap between germline ends came to 10 bases. Germline V gene sequence: CDR1 MNHNS, CDR2 SASEGT.

The V and J genes are TRBV7-6 and TRBJ2-7; TRBD2 agrees at 7 bases. Germline V gene data show CDR1 as SGHVS and CDR2 as FNYEAQ. Trimming at V came to 6 bases and at J to 5 bases, leaving 10 bases not matched to a gene. This CDR3 has 14 residues. The CDR3 here is CASSSSGTVNEQYF. CDR3 nucleotides: TGTGCCAGCAGTTCAAGCGGGACCGTTAACGAGCAGTACTTC. Supplemented by reference TRBV7-6 and TRBJ2-7, the full variable domain reads GAGVSQSPRYKVTKRGQDVALRCDPISGHVSLYWYRQALGQGPEFLTYFNYEAQQDKSGLPNDRFSAERPEGSISTLTIQRTEQRDSAMYRCASSSSGTVNEQYFGPGTRLTVT.

This clone was seen just once. The chain employs TRBV5-1 and TRBJ2-1, with a possible D match to TRBD1 (6 bases). The CDR3 consists of 14 residues. Trimming shortened V by 0 bases and J by 6 bases, and 10 bases separated the two germline ends. Germline CDR1 SGHRS, CDR2 YFSETQ. CDR3 loop: CASSLEVGGNEQFF. CDR3 coding DNA: TGCGCCAGCAGCTTGGAAGTAGGGGGCAATGAGCAGTTCTTC.

This chain connects TRBV4-1 to TRBJ2-3; possible D gene TRBD2, 6 bases. Deletions cut 1 base from V and 2 bases from J, with 10 bases between. The CDR3 has 15 residues. The germline V gene encodes CDR1 MGHRA and CDR2 YSYEKL. CDR3 amino acids: CASSQAGDDTDTQYF. The CDR3 DNA follows: TGCGCCAGCAGCCAAGCGGGAGACGACACAGATACGCAGTATTTT.